The present T cell receptor (beta chain) was sequenced within a study of shared clonotypes between healthy human individuals. For the study at large: With ages of 18 to 49, the donors were two women and three men. Every donor yielded three CD4 naive, three CD4 memory, two CD8 naive and one CD8 memory plate. Study results and limitations: Estimated clonotype richness was generally higher in naive than memory subsets.

Germline CDR1 reads SEHNR; CDR2 reads FQNEAQ (reference sequence). V shed 4 bases, J shed 6 bases, and the junction held 19 bases outside the gene matches. The CDR3 contains 19 residues. CD45RO-negative, CCR7-selected cells formed the naive CD8 fraction, which excluded terminally differentiated effector memory CD45RA+ cells. A remark on this clone: As yet, its antigen is unknown.

Using immunoSEQ multiplex PCR, the repertoire was profiled, and TCRdb retains in-frame clones only, with some absent. Here the sample spans hundreds of thousands of clones, approximately 96% being singletons. J is TRBJ2-7 and V is TRBV7-9; the match to TRBD2 covers 12 bases. Sequences were obtained from naive CD8+ T cells sorted from blood. This receptor was identified in a young woman in good health. The CDR3 loop reads CASSSMGLAGGPSRAEQYF. The CDR3, as DNA: TGTGCCAGCAGCTCGATGGGGCTAGCGGGAGGGCCCTCCCGGGCCGAGCAGTACTTC.